This paragraph reports one T cell receptor beta chain. The antigen remains undetermined. The data are from a study of cytomegalovirus exposure and HLA in healthy donors. Overall study findings and caveats: Overall, roughly 160 TCR beta chains were annotated as cytomegalovirus-associated. Researchers left out some V segments, among them TRBV6-2 and TRBV6-3, as indistinguishable.

13 Jbeta primers and 60 Vbeta primers were used for the PCR. Profiling relied on immunoSEQ multiplex PCR, and the TCRdb table lists in-frame clones only, not all of them. The sample holds approximately 130,000 clones, about 81% seen once. Germline V gene data show CDR1 as SGHVS and CDR2 as FQNEAQ. The junction had 9 bases not matched to a gene; V was cut back by 5 bases and J by 4 bases. This CDR3 is built from 15 residues. Sequencing was done on a sample of PBMCs. The chain uses TRBV7-8 and TRBJ1-1; 8 nucleotides match TRBD1. The TCR originated in a woman in her fifties or sixties in good health and CMV-seropositive. CDR3 in amino acids: CASSPNRGLGTEAFF. Written as DNA, the CDR3 is TGTGCCAGCAGCCCGAACAGGGGGTTGGGCACTGAAGCTTTCTTT.